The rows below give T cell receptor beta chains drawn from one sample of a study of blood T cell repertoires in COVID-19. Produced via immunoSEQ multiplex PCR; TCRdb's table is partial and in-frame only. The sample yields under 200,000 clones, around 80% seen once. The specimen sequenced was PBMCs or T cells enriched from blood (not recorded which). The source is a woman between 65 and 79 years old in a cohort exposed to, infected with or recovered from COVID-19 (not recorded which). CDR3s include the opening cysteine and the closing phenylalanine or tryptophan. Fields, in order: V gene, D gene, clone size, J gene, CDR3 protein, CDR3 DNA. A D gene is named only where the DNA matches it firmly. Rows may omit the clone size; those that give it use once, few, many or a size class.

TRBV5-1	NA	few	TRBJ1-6	CASSLGQNSPLHF	TGCGCCAGCAGCTTGGGACAGAATTCACCCCTCCACTTT
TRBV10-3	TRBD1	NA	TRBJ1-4	CAISQGQGEEKLFF	TGTGCCATCAGCCAGGGACAGGGGGAGGAAAAACTGTTTTTT
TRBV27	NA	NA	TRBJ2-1	CASSRTAGTYNEQFF	TGTGCCAGCAGCCGGACCGCGGGGACGTACAATGAGCAGTTCTTC
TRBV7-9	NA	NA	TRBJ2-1	CASSLRLGNHNEQFF	TGTGCCAGCAGCTTACGACTAGGGAACCACAATGAGCAGTTCTTC
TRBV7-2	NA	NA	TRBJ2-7	CASSLGARVEQYF	TGTGCCAGCAGCTTAGGGGCCAGGGTCGAGCAGTACTTC
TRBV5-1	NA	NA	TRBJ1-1	CASKLDPGMGAEAFF	TGCGCCAGCAAGCTTGACCCAGGAATGGGCGCTGAAGCTTTCTTT
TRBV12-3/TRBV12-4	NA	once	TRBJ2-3	CASRTGGTDTQYF	TGTGCCAGCAGGACCGGGGGCACAGATACGCAGTATTTT
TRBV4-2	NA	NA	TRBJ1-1	CASSQAPGGNTEAFF	TGTGCCAGCAGCCAAGCTCCGGGGGGGAACACTGAAGCTTTCTTT
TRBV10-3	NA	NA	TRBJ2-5	CAISDGRGAQETQYF	TGTGCCATCAGTGACGGGAGAGGGGCCCAAGAGACCCAGTACTTC
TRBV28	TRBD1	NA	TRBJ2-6	CASSKLGQGSTGANVLTF	TGTGCCAGCAGTAAACTAGGACAGGGCTCGACTGGGGCCAACGTCCTGACTTTC
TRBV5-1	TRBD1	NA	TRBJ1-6	CASSRGTGSYNSPLHF	TGCGCCAGCAGCCGGGGGACAGGCTCCTATAATTCACCCCTCCACTTT
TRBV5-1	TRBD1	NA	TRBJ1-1	CASSLGQGIGDTEAFF	TGCGCCAGCAGCCTAGGACAGGGAATAGGGGACACTGAAGCTTTCTTT
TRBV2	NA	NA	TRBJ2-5	CASSVTEETQYF	TGTGCCAGCAGTGTTACAGAAGAGACCCAGTACTTC
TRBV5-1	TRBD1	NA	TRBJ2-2	CASSIQGAETGELFF	TGCGCCAGCAGCATACAGGGGGCAGAGACCGGGGAGCTGTTTTTT
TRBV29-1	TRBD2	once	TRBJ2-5	CSVPGLAGSQETQYF	TGCAGCGTTCCGGGACTAGCGGGCTCTCAAGAGACCCAGTACTTC
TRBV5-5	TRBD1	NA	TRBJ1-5	CASSWTPGQGSNQPQHF	TGTGCCAGCAGCTGGACCCCGGGACAGGGTAGCAATCAGCCCCAGCATTTT
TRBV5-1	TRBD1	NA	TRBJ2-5	CASTPGQGAWETQYF	TGCGCCAGCACCCCTGGACAGGGGGCATGGGAGACCCAGTACTTC
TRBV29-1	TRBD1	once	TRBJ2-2	CSVGTGGTGELFF	TGCAGCGTCGGGACAGGGGGCACCGGGGAGCTGTTTTTT
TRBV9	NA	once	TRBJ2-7	CASSVGAGLNEQYF	TGTGCCAGCAGCGTAGGGGCAGGGTTGAACGAGCAGTACTTC
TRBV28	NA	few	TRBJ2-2	CASRNQGAMNTGELFF	TGTGCCAGCAGAAACCAGGGCGCGATGAACACCGGGGAGCTGTTTTTT
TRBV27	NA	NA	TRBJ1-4	CASRFGAGGANEKLFF	NA
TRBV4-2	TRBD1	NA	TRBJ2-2	CASSRRDRGTGELFF	TGTGCCAGCAGCCGCCGGGACAGGGGCACCGGGGAGCTGTTTTTT
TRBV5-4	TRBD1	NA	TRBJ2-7	CASSLGQGADYEQYF	TGTGCCAGCAGCTTGGGACAGGGGGCCGATTACGAGCAGTACTTC
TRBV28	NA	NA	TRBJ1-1	CASSQASPSNTEAFF	TGTGCCAGCAGTCAGGCCAGTCCAAGTAACACTGAAGCTTTCTTT
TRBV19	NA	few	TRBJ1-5	CASSISPGILPQHF	TGTGCCAGTAGTATTTCCCCAGGGATTCTGCCCCAGCATTTT
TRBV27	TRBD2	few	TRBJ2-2	CASSLRLAGNTGELFF	TGTGCCAGCAGTTTGAGACTAGCGGGGAACACCGGGGAGCTGTTTTTT